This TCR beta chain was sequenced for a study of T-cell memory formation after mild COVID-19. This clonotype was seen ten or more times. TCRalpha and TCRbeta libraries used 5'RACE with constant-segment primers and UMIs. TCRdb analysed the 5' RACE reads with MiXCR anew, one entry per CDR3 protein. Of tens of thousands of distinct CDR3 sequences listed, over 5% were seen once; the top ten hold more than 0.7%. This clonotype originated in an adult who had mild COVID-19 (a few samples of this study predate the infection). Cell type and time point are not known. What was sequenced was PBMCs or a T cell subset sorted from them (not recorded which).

The CDR3 loop reads CATSLRRVSYNSPLHF. DNA of the CDR3: TGTGCCACCTCACTACGTCGGGTCTCCTATAATTCACCCCTCCACTTT. The chain has TRBV6-5 and TRBJ1-6; no clear D. V lost 10 bases, J lost 0 bases, and 16 bases lay in between. The germline CDR1 and CDR2 sequences are MNHEY and SVGAGI. The CDR3 has 16 residues.